This T cell receptor beta chain was captured in a study of shared clonotypes between healthy human individuals. The V segment lost 3 bases and the J segment 3 bases; nucleotides outside the gene matches: 17. This CDR3 is 18 amino acids long. The germline CDR1 and CDR2 sequences are GTSNPN and SVGIG (reference sequence). Sequenced by immunoSEQ multiplex PCR; TCRdb stores in-frame clones only, minus some. The table includes about 680,000 clones, 55% to 75% detected once. What was sequenced was memory CD4+ T cells sorted from blood. Noted subset: CD45RA-negative fraction. The chain has TRBV30 and TRBJ1-5; TRBD1 agrees at 7 bases. The receptor was isolated from a woman aged 25-40 years in good health. CDR3 sequence reads: CAWRLRDSQHHSNQPQHF. In DNA form, the CDR3 reads TGTGCCTGGAGGCTACGGGACAGTCAACACCATTCCAATCAGCCCCAGCATTTT.